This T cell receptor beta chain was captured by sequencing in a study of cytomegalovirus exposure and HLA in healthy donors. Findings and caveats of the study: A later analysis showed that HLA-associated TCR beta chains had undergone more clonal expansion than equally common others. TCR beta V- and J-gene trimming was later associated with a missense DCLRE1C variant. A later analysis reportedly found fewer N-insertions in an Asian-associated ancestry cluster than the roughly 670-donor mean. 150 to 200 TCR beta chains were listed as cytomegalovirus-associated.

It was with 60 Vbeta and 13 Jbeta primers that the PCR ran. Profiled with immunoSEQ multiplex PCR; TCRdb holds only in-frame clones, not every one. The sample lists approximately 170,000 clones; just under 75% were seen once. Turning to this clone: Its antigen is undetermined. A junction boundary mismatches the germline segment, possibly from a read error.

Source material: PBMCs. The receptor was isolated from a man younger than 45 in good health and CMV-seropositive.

CDR3 sequence reads: CSSSIGLAGATGTTDTQYF. Here the CDR3 DNA reads TGTTCCAGCAGCATCGGACTAGCGGGGGCCACGGGTACCACAGATACGCAGTATTTT. This sequence joins TRBV7-9 and TRBJ2-3; 13 bases are shared with TRBD2. The CDR3 spans 19 residues. The germline V gene has CDR1 SEHNR and CDR2 FQNEAQ (reference sequence).